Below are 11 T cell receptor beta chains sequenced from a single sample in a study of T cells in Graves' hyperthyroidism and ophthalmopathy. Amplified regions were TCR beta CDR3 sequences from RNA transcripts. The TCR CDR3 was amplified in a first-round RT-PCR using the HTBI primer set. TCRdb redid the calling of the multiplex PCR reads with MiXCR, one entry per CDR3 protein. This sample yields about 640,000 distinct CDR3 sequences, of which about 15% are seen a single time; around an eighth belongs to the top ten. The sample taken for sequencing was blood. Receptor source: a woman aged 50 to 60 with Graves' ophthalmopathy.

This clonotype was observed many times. The DNA for the CDR3 is TGTGCCAGCAGCTTAGCGGGAATCTACAATGAGCAGTTCTTC. Its protein is CASSLAGIYNEQFF. J is TRBJ2-1 and V is TRBV11-3; D is perhaps TRBD2 (5 bases). CDR1 SGHNT and CDR2 YENEEA come from the germline V gene. V lost 1 base and J lost 3, with 7 bases in between. The CDR3 runs to 14 residues.

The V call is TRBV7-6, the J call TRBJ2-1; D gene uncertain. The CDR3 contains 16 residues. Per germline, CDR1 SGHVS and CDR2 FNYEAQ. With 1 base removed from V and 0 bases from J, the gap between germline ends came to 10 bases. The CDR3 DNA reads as TGTGCCAGCAGCTTAGTACCCGAGAGCTCCTACAATGAGCAGTTCTTC. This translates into CASSLVPESSYNEQFF.

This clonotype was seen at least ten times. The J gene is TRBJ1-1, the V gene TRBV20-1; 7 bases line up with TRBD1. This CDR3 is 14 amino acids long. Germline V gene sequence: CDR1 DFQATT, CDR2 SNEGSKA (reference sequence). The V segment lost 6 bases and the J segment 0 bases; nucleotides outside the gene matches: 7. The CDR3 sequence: CSACRDSMNTEAFF. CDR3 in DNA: TGCAGTGCATGCCGGGACAGCATGAACACTGAAGCTTTCTTT.

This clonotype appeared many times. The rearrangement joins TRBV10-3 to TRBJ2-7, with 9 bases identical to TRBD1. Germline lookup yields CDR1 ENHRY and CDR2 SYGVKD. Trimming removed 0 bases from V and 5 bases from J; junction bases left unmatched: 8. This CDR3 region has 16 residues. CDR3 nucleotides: TGTGCCATCAGTGAGTCGAGGGACAGGGCTTCGGACGAGCAGTACTTC. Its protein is CAISESRDRASDEQYF.

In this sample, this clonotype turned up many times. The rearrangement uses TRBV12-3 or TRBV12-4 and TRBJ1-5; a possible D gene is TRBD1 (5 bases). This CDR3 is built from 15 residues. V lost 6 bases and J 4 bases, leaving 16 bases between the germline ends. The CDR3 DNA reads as TGTGCCAGCAGCCAGAAAACAGGAAATAATCAGCCCCAGCATTTT. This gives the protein CASSQKTGNNQPQHF.

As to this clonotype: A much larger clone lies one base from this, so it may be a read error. The CDR3: CASSPRGPSYEQYF. CDR3 nucleotides: TGTGCCAGCTCACCCCGGGGTCCCTCCTACGAGCAGTACTTC. This sequence joins TRBV18 and TRBJ2-7, with D perhaps TRBD2 (5 bases). Germline loops: CDR1 KGHSH, CDR2 LQKENI. V lost 3 bases and J 0 bases, leaving 9 bases between the germline ends. The CDR3 loop spans 14 amino acids.

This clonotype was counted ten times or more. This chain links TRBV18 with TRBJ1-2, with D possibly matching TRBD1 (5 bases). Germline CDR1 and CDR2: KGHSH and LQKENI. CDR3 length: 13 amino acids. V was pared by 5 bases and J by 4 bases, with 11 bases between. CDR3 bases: TGTGCCAGCTCAAGAGGGGTTGGCTATGGCTACACCTTC. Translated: CASSRGVGYGYTF.

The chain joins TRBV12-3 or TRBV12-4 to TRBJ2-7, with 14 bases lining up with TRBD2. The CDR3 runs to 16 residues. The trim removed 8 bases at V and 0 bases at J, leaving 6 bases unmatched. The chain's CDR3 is CASRLAGGPRSYEQYF. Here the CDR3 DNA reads TGTGCCAGCCGACTAGCGGGAGGGCCTCGCTCCTACGAGCAGTACTTC.

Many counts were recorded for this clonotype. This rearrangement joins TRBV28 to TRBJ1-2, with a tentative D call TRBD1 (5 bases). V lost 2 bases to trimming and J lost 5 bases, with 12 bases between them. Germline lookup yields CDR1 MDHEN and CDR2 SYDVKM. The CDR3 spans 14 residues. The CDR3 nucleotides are TGTGCCAGCAGTTTACGGGGGTATAATTATGGCTACACCTTC. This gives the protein CASSLRGYNYGYTF.

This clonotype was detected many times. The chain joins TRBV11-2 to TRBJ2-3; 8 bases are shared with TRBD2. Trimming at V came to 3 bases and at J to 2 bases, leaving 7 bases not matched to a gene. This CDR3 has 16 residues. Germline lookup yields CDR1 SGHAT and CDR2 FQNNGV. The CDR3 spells CASSFGGGRNTDTQYF. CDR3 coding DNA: TGTGCCAGCAGCTTTGGGGGCGGGAGGAACACAGATACGCAGTATTTT. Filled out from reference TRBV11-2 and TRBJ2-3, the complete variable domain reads EAGVAQSPRYKIIEKRQSVAFWCNPISGHATLYWYQQILGQGPKLLIQFQNNGVVDDSQLPKDRFSAERLKGVDSTLKIQPAKLEDSAVYLCASSFGGGRNTDTQYFGPGTRLTVL.

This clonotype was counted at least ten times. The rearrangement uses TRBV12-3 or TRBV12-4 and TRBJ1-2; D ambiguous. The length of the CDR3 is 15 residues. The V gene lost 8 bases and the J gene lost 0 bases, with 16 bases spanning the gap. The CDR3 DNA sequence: TGTGCCAGCGTGGAAGGGATCCTAGCTAACTATGGCTACACCTTC. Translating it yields CASVEGILANYGYTF.